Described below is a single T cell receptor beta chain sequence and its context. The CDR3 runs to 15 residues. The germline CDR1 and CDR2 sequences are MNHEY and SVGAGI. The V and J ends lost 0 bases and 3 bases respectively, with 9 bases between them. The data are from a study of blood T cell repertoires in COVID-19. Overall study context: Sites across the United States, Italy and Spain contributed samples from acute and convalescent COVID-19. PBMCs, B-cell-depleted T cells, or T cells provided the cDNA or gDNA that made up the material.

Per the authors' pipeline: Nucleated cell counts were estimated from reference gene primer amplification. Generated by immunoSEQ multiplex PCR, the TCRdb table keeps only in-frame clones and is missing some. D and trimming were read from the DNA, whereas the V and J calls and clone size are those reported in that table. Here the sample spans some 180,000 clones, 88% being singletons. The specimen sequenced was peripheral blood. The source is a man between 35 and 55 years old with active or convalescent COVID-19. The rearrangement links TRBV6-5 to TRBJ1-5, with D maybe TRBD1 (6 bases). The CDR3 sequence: CASSYSGGHNQPQHF. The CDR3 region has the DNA TGTGCCAGCAGTTACTCTGGGGGACACAATCAGCCCCAGCATTTT.